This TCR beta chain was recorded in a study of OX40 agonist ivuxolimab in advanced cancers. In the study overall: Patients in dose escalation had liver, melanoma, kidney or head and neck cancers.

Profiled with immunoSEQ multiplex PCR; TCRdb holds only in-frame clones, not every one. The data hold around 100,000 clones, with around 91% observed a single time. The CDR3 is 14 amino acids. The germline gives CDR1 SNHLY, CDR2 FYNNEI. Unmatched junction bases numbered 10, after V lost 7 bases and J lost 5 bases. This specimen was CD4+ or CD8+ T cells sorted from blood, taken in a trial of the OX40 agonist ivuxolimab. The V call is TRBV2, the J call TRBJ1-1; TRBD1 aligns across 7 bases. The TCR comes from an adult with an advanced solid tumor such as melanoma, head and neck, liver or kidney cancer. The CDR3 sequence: CASTPVQGGTEAFF. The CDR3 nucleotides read TGTGCCAGCACCCCCGTCCAGGGGGGGACTGAAGCTTTCTTT.